This TCR beta chain stems from a study of blood T cell repertoires in COVID-19. V was cut by 5 bases and J by 6 bases, with 14 bases left in between. The CDR3 totals 14 residues. The germline CDR1 and CDR2 sequences are SGHTA and FQGTGA. A single count supports this clone. Original data processing: Researchers report that nucleated cell counts were estimated from reference gene primer amplification. TCRdb's table, derived via immunoSEQ multiplex PCR, lists solely in-frame clones and lacks some. The V and J calls and clone size come from that table; D and trimming were worked out from the DNA. The data contain roughly 200,000 clones, about 86% of them singletons.

The gene calls are TRBV7-3 and TRBJ2-1; weak D call: TRBD2 (5 bases). This receptor was obtained from a man in his 60s who had recovered from COVID-19. Sequenced sample: peripheral blood. The CDR3 loop is CASSPGGLPNEQFF. The CDR3 nucleotides are TGTGCCAGCAGCCCCGGCGGGCTCCCCAATGAGCAGTTCTTC.